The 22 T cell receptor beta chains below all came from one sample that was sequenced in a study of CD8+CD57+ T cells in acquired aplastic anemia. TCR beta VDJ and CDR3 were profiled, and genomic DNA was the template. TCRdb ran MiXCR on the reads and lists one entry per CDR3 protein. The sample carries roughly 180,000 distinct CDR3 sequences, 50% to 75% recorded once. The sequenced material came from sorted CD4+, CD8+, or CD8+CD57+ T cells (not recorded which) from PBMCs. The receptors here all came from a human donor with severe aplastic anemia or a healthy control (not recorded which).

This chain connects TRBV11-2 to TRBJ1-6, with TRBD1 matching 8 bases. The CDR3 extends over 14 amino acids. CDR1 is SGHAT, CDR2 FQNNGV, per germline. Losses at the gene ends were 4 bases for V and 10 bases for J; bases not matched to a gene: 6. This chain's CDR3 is CASSYFTGGSPLHF. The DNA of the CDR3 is TGTGCCAGCAGCTATTTCACAGGGGGATCACCCCTCCACTTT.

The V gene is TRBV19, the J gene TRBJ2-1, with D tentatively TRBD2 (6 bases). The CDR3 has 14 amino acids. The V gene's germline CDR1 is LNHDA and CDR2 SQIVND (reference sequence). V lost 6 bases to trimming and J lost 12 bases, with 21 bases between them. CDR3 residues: CASRQIGSDVWQFF. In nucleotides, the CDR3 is TGTGCCAGTAGGCAAATCGGGAGCGATGTTTGGCAGTTCTTC.

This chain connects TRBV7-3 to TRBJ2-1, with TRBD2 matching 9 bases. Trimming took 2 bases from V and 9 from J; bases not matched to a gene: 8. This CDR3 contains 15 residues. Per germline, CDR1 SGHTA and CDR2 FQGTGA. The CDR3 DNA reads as TGTGCCAGCAGCTTAGAAGCGGGAGGCGTTCCTGAGCAGTTCTTC. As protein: CASSLEAGGVPEQFF.

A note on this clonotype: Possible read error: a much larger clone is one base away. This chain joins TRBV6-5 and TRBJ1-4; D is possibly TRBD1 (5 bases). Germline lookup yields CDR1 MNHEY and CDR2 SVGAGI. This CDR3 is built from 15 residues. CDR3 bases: TGTGCCAGCAGTTACTCGGGGACCGCGGATGATAAACTGTTTTTT. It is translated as CASSYSGTADDKLFF.

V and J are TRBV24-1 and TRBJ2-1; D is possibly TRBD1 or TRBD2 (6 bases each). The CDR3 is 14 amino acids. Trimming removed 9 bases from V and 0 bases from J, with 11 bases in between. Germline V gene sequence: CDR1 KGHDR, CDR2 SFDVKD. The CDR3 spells CATRGGSSYNEQFF. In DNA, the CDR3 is TGTGCCACCCGAGGGGGGAGCTCCTACAATGAGCAGTTCTTC.

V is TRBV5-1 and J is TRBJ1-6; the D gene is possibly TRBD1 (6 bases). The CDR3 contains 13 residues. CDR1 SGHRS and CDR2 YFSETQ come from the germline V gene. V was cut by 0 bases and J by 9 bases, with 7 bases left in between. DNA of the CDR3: TGCGCCAGCAGCTTGGAGACAGGTTCACCCCTCCACTTT. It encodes CASSLETGSPLHF. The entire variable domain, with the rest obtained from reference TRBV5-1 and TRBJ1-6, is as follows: KAGVTQTPRYLIKTRGQQVTLSCSPISGHRSVSWYQQTPGQGLQFLFEYFSETQRNKGNFPGRFSGRQFSNSRSEMNVSTLELGDSALYLCASSLETGSPLHFGNGTRLTVT.

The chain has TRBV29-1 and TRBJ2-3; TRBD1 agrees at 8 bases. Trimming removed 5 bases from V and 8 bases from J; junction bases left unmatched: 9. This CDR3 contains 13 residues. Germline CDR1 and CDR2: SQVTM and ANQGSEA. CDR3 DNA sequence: TGCAGCGTTAACAGGGGGACTCCGGCTACGCAGTATTTT. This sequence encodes CSVNRGTPATQYF.

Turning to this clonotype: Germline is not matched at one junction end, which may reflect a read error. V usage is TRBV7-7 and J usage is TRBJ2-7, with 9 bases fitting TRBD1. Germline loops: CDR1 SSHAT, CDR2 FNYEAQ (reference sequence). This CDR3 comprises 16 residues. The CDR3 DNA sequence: TGCGCCAGCAGCCCCTCGCGGGACAGGGCCGCCTACGAGCAGTACTTC. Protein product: CASSPSRDRAAYEQYF.

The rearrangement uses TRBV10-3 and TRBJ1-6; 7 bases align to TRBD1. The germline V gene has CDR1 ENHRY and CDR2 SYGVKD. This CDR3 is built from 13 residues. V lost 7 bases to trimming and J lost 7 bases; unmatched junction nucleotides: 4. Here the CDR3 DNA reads TGTGCCATCACCCAGGGGGGGAATTCACCCCTCCACTTT. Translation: CAITQGGNSPLHF.

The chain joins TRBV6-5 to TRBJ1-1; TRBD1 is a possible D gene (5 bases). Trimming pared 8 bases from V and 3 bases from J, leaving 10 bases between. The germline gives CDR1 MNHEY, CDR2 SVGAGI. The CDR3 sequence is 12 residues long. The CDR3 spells CASHPRDTEAFF. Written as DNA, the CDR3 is TGTGCCAGCCATCCCAGGGACACTGAAGCTTTCTTT.

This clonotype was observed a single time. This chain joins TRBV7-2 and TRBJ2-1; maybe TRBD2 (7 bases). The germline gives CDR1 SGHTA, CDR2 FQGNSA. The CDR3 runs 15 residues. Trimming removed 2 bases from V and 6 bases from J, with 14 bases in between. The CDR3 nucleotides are TGTGCCAGCAGCTTATATGGGGGGGCCGTCAATGAGCAGTTCTTC. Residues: CASSLYGGAVNEQFF.

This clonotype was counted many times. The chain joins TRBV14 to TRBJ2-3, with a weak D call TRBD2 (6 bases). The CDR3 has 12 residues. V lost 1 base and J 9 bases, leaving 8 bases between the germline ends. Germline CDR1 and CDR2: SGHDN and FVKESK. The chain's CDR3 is CASSQGLGTQYF. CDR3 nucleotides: TGTGCCAGCAGCCAAGGACTAGGGACGCAGTATTTT. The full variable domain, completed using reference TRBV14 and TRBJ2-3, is EAGVTQFPSHSVIEKGQTVTLRCDPISGHDNLYWYRRVMGKEIKFLLHFVKESKQDESGMPNNRFLAERTGGTYSTLKVQPAELEDSGVYFCASSQGLGTQYFGPGTRLTVL.

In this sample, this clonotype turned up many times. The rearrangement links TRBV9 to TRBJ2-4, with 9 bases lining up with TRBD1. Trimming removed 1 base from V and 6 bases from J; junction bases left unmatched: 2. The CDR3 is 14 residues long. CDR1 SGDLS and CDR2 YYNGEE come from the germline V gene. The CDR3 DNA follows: TGTGCCAGCAGCGTATCGGACAGGGGAAACATTCAGTACTTC. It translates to CASSVSDRGNIQYF.

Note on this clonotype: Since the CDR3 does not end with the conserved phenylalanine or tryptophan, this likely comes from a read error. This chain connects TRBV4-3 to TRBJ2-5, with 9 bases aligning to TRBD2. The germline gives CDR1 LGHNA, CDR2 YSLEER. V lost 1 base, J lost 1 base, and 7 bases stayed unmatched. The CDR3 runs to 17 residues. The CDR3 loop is CASSQVIGLARQETQYC. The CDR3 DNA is TGCGCCAGCAGCCAAGTGATTGGACTAGCGCGCCAAGAGACCCAGTACTGC.

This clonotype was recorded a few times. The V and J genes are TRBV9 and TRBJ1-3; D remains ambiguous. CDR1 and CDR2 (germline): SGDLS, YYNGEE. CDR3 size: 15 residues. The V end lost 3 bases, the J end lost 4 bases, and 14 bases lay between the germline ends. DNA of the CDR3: TGTGCCAGCAGCGAGCTGTCCTCCGCCGGAAACACCATATATTTT. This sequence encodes CASSELSSAGNTIYF.

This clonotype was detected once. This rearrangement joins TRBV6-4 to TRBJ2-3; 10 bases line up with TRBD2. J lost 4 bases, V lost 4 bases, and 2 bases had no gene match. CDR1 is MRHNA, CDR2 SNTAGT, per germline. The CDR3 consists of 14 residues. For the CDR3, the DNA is TGTGCCAGCAGTGGGCTAGCGGGAGCAGATACGCAGTATTTT. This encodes CASSGLAGADTQYF.

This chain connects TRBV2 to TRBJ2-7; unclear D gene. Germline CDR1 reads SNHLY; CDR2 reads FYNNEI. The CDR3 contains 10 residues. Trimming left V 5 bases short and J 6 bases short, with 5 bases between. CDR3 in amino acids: CASSPGEQYF. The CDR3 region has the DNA TGTGCCAGCAGTCCTGGCGAGCAGTACTTC.

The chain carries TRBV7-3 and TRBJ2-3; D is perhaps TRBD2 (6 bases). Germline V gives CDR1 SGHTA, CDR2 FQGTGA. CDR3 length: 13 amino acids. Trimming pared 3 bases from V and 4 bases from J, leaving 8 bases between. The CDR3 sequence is CASSFGGADTQYF. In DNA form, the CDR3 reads TGTGCCAGCAGCTTCGGGGGTGCAGATACGCAGTATTTT.

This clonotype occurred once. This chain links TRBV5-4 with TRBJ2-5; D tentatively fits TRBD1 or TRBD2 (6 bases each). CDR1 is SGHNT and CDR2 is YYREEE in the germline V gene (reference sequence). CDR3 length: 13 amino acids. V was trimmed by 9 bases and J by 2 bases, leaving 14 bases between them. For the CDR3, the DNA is TGTGCCATCGGGGGCTCGATACAAGAGACCCAGTACTTC. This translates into CAIGGSIQETQYF.

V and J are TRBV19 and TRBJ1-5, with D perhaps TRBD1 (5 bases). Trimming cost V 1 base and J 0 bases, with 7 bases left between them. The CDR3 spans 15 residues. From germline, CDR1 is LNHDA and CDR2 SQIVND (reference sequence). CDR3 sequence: CASSIGQSSNQPQHF. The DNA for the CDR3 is TGTGCCAGTAGTATAGGACAGTCTAGCAATCAGCCCCAGCATTTT.

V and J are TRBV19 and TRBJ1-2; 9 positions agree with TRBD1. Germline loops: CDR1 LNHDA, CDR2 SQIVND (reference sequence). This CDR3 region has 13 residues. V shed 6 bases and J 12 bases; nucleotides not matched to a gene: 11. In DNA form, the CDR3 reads TGTGCCAGTAGGGACCCGGGACAGGGAGGCGACACCTTC. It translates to CASRDPGQGGDTF. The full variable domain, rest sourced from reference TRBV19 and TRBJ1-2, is DGGITQSPKYLFRKEGQNVTLSCEQNLNHDAMYWYRQDPGQGLRLIYYSQIVNDFQKGDIAEGYSVSREKKESFPLTVTSAQKNPTAFYLCASRDPGQGGDTFGSGTRLTVV.

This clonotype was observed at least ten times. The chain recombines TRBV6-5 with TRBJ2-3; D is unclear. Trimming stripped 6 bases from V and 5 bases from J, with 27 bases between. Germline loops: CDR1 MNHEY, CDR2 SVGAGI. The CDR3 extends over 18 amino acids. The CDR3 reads CASSHAQELIGPGDTQYF. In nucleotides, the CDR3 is TGTGCCAGCAGCCACGCCCAAGAATTGATAGGCCCCGGAGATACGCAGTATTTT.